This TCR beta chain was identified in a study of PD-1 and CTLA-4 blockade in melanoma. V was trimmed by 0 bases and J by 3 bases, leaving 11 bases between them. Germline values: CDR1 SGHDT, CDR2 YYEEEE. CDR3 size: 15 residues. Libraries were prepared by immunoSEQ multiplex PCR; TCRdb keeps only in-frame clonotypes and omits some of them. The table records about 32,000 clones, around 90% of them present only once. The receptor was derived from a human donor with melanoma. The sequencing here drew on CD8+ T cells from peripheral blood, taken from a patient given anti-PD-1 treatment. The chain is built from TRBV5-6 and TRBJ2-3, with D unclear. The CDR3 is CASSLGWAGTDTQYF. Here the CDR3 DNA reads TGTGCCAGCAGCTTGGGATGGGCTGGGACAGATACGCAGTATTTT.